The 17 T cell receptor beta chains below were found in one sample sequenced in a study of blood T cell repertoires in COVID-19. The assay was immunoSEQ multiplex PCR, and TCRdb's table has in-frame clones only and misses some. The sample has 250,000 to 350,000 clones, 88% seen once. The sample comprised peripheral blood. These receptors were obtained from a woman between 45 and 65 years old with active or convalescent COVID-19.

The genes are TRBV6-2 or TRBV6-3 and TRBJ1-2, with 7 bases aligning to TRBD1. J was trimmed by 1 base and V by 2 bases; bases with no gene match: 7. Germline loops: CDR1 MNHEY, CDR2 SVGEGT. This CDR3 has 16 residues. This CDR3 is CASSYNPHRGNYGYTF. CDR3 nucleotide sequence: TGTGCCAGCAGTTACAACCCTCACAGGGGTAACTATGGCTACACCTTC.

This clone appeared a few times. V usage is TRBV18 and J usage is TRBJ1-1, with TRBD1 matching 7 bases. Germline lookup yields CDR1 KGHSH and CDR2 LQKENI. The CDR3 consists of 16 residues. Trimming took 4 bases from V and 4 from J; bases not matched to a gene: 12. The DNA for the CDR3 is TGTGCCAGCTCACTACCGACAGGGTTCAAGGGCACTGAAGCTTTCTTT. Its translation: CASSLPTGFKGTEAFF.

The CDR3 protein is CASSPNGQGSYEQYF. As DNA, the CDR3 is TGCGCCAGCAGCCCCAATGGACAGGGCTCCTACGAGCAGTACTTC. The rearrangement links TRBV4-3 to TRBJ2-7, with 8 bases matching TRBD1. V lost 4 bases and J lost 0; bases outside the gene matches: 5. There are 15 residues in the CDR3. Germline CDR1 and CDR2: LGHNA and YSLEER.

This clone was seen only once. The CDR3 here is CASSLSFQGSYEQYF. The CDR3 DNA sequence: TGTGCCAGCAGTTTATCGTTTCAGGGCTCCTACGAGCAGTACTTC. The chain combines TRBV27 with TRBJ2-7; tentatively, D is TRBD1 (5 bases). Germline-derived CDR1 and CDR2 are MNHEY and SMNVEV (reference sequence). The CDR3 consists of 15 residues. The V end was cut by 0 bases, the J end by 0 bases, with 9 bases between.

The V call is TRBV6-2 or TRBV6-3, the J call TRBJ1-4; D gene unclear. The germline V and J ends were trimmed by 2 bases and 5 bases, with 12 bases remaining between them. Germline-derived CDR1 and CDR2 are MNHEY and SVGEGT. CDR3 length: 15 residues. This CDR3 is CASSYGPGRNEKLFF. The CDR3 DNA sequence: TGTGCCAGCAGTTACGGTCCGGGGAGGAATGAAAAACTGTTTTTT.

CDR3: CASRPRTGDTGELFF. CDR3 bases: TGTGCCAGCAGACCTCGGACAGGAGACACCGGGGAGCTGTTTTTT. V and J are TRBV6-6 and TRBJ2-2; TRBD1 matches at 7 bases. V was clipped by 6 bases and J by 3 bases; unmatched bases: 7. CDR3 length equals 15 residues. Germline V gene lookup returns CDR1 MNHNY and CDR2 SVGAGI (reference sequence).

This clone was seen only a few times. This chain links TRBV5-1 with TRBJ1-5; no definite D call. CDR3 length: 13 amino acids. V was clipped by 0 bases and J by 5 bases, with 6 bases between them. Germline V gene lookup returns CDR1 SGHRS and CDR2 YFSETQ. CDR3 DNA sequence: TGCGCCAGCAGCTTGGCCCCGGATCAGCCCCAGCATTTT. Its translation is CASSLAPDQPQHF.

The chain couples TRBV11-2 to TRBJ2-1; D unresolved. The germline V and J ends were trimmed by 3 bases and 0 bases, with 9 bases remaining between them. CDR1 and CDR2 from the germline V gene are SGHAT and FQNNGV. The CDR3 has 15 residues. This CDR3 reads CASSFSRSSYNEQFF. The CDR3 DNA reads TGTGCCAGCAGCTTCAGCCGGAGCTCCTACAATGAGCAGTTCTTC.

The chain uses TRBV5-1 and TRBJ1-1; D is ambiguous. Trimming cost V 0 bases and J 3 bases, with 9 bases left between them. Germline assignment: CDR1 SGHRS and CDR2 YFSETQ. CDR3 length: 14 residues. The CDR3 is CASSLARQHTEAFF. CDR3 DNA sequence: TGCGCCAGCAGCTTGGCTAGGCAGCACACTGAAGCTTTCTTT.

The chain joins TRBV19 to TRBJ1-4; the D gene is possibly TRBD1 (5 bases). V shed 7 bases and J shed 7 bases, with 28 bases lying between them. Germline lookup yields CDR1 LNHDA and CDR2 SQIVND (reference sequence). CDR3 size: 18 residues. CDR3 loop: CASNRGGDFRANREKLFF. The CDR3 DNA reads as TGTGCCAGTAACCGGGGCGGGGATTTCCGGGCGAATCGTGAAAAACTGTTTTTT.

V usage is TRBV7-2 and J usage is TRBJ1-2; TRBD1 might be the D (5 bases). Germline V gene data show CDR1 as SGHTA and CDR2 as FQGNSA. Trimming stripped 5 bases from V and 1 base from J, with 20 bases between. The CDR3 covers 17 residues. The CDR3 coding sequence is TGTGCCAGCAGCCCTTCCGGGACCGGGAGGAGTAACTATGGCTACACCTTC. Translated: CASSPSGTGRSNYGYTF.

This clone was picked up one time. In DNA form, the CDR3 reads TGTGCCAGCAGCCCTCTAGCGGGCCCTAAGTACGAGCAGTACTTC. Encoded protein: CASSPLAGPKYEQYF. The chain combines TRBV3-1 (or the pseudogene TRBV3-2) with TRBJ2-7, with TRBD2 identical over 8 bases. V lost 4 bases, J lost 4 bases, and 9 bases stayed unmatched. This CDR3 region has 15 residues. The germline V gene encodes CDR1 LGHDT and CDR2 YNNKEL (reference sequence).

This clone was seen only once. The rearrangement uses TRBV29-1 and TRBJ2-5, with D perhaps TRBD1 (6 bases). Germline V CDR1 and CDR2: SQVTM, ANQGSEA. Trimming cost V 7 bases and J 1 base, with 7 bases left between them. The CDR3 runs 11 residues. The CDR3: CSGQAQETQYF. As DNA, the CDR3 is TGCAGCGGACAGGCCCAAGAGACCCAGTACTTC.

This chain joins TRBV28 and TRBJ2-7, with a weak D call TRBD2 (6 bases). The germline V gene has CDR1 MDHEN and CDR2 SYDVKM. Trimming removed 5 bases at V and 3 bases at J, with 8 bases between. The CDR3 is made up of 12 amino acids. This chain's CDR3 is CASSIGGYEQYF. Written as DNA, the CDR3 is TGTGCCAGCAGTATCGGGGGCTACGAGCAGTACTTC.

The CDR3 sequence is CASTLGTGSYEQYF. The CDR3 nucleotides are TGTGCCAGCACCTTGGGGACAGGGTCCTACGAGCAGTACTTC. V and J are TRBV28 and TRBJ2-7; TRBD1 aligns across 9 bases. The germline V gene has CDR1 MDHEN and CDR2 SYDVKM. The J segment lost 1 base and the V segment lost 7 bases, leaving 5 bases of the junction unmatched. The CDR3 is 14 residues long.

This sequence joins TRBV2 and TRBJ1-2; 7 bases are shared with TRBD1. CDR3 length: 15 residues. The junction had 3 bases not matched to a gene; V was cut back by 1 base and J by 1 base. Germline values: CDR1 SNHLY, CDR2 FYNNEI. The CDR3 sequence is CASSEEDRHNYGYTF. CDR3 DNA: TGTGCCAGCAGTGAAGAGGACAGGCATAACTATGGCTACACCTTC.

In nucleotides, the CDR3 is TGTGCCAGTAGTGTCGACAGGGTAGGAGGGTACCCTGAAGCTTTCTTT. Its protein is CASSVDRVGGYPEAFF. The chain joins TRBV19 to TRBJ1-1; 7 bases line up with TRBD1. The J segment lost 6 bases and the V segment lost 5 bases, leaving 15 bases of the junction unmatched. CDR3 length: 16 residues. Germline loops: CDR1 LNHDA, CDR2 SQIVND (reference sequence).